This T cell receptor delta chain was profiled in a study of fetal and pediatric gammadelta thymocytes (dated by TCRdb to between 2020 and 2023). The study in broad terms: The bulk gammadelta thymocyte repertoires, which combined previously published data with newly generated, unpublished data, were used to reinforce a single-cell study of gammadelta thymocyte development. In total, the bulk gammadelta thymocyte repertoire set covered about 10 subjects, made up of 7 pediatric thymus donors and 3 fetal thymus donors. To increase subject numbers and strengthen the CDR3 publicity analysis, bulk TCR repertoire data were added. Unpublished data were combined with previously published data (refs 27,28) to make up the bulk gammadelta thymocyte repertoires. The paper's findings and limits, for the study overall: Compared with post-natal repertoires, fetal gammadelta thymocyte repertoires were previously reported to be enriched for TRDV2, TRGV8 and TRGV9 usage, low N additions and public CDR3s.

Fetal thymuses were obtained from elective pregnancy terminations performed in Singapore for socio-psychological reasons at roughly 14 to 22 weeks estimated gestational age. Every fetus was judged structurally normal, both by ultrasound before the termination and by gross morphological examination after the termination. For staining, thymocytes received Zombie NIR viability dye along with antibodies against CD3 (UCHT1), TCRgammadelta (11F2), TCRVgamma9 (IMMU360) and TCRVdelta2 (IMMU389). From human fetal and pediatric thymuses, sorted Vgamma9Vdelta2 and nonVgamma9Vdelta2 gammadelta thymocytes were used to generate bulk TRD and TRG CDR3 repertoires separately. Thymic cell suspensions from fetal and post-natal thymuses were prepared as previously described. NonVgamma9Vdelta2 thymocytes were sorted as CD3+ gammadeltaTCR+ cells that did not have the Vgamma9+Vdelta2+ phenotype. Cell sorting was done on a FACS Aria III cell sorter (BD Biosciences).

The CDR3 has 15 amino acids, counting the end cysteine and phenylalanine. Only the CDR3 part of the read is kept: 45 bases, read in frame from the first base. Based on the germline V gene, the CDR1 and CDR2 sequences are NSMFDY and ISSIKDK. Germline trimming: 3 bases from V, 2 bases from J; junction bases outside gene matches: 5. Sequenced using an Illumina MiSeq. Per the original workflow: For publicity analysis, the Vgamma9Vdelta2 and nonVgamma9Vdelta2 bulk CDR3 files of each subject were merged into one combined repertoire per subject. CDR3 publicity was scored from 0 to 19 by checking each amino acid sequence across 9 single-cell datasets and approximately 10 bulk repertoires, using base R and dplyr. TCRdb reanalyzed the public reads with the CATT caller, and identical DNA sequences were merged afterwards. TCRdb, not the authors, supplied the V and J calls. The sample table lists about 730 delta-chain clones, approximately 19% of them with a count of one. The ten top clones hold approximately 18% of the sample.

Remarks on this clone: Its specific antigen is unknown. No per-base quality is available; no much larger clone lies one base away.

Input material: non-Vgamma9Vdelta2 gamma-delta T cells from the thymus. According to the study, the label for this sample's cell subset or site signals: CD3+gammadeltaTCR+ thymocytes not co-expressing Vgamma9 and Vdelta2. This clonotype was obtained from a human fetus. Recombination linked TRAV29/DV5 to TRDJ2, and TRDD3 matches 9 of the central bases. In nucleotide form, the sequence is TGTGCAGCAACCTGTACTGGGGGATTGACAGCACAACTCTTCTTT. It is translated as CAATCTGGLTAQLFF.